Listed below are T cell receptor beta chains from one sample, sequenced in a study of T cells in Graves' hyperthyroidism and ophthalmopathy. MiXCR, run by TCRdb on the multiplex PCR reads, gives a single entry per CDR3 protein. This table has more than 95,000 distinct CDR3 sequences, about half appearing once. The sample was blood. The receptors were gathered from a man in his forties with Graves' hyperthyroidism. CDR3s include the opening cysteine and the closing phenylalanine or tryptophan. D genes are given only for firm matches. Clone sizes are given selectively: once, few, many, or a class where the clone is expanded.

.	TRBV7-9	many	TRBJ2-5	CASSRTGTPKETQYF	TGTGCCAGCAGCCGTACCGGGACCCCAAAAGAGACCCAGTACTTC
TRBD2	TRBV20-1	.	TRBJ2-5	CSASSGGAETQYF	TGCAGTGCGAGTAGCGGGGGGGCAGAGACCCAGTACTTC
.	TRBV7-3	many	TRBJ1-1	CASSLAPGRLTEAFF	TGTGCCAGCAGCTTAGCGCCCGGACGGTTGACTGAAGCTTTCTTT
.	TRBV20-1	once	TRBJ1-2	CSASSPPRQWGYTF	TGCAGTGCCAGCAGCCCGCCAAGGCAATGGGGCTACACCTTC
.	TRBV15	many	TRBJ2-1	CATSRDAFGVHEQFF	TGTGCCACCAGCAGAGACGCCTTTGGCGTACATGAGCAGTTCTTC
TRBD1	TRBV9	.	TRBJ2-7	CASSAVDRELEQYF	TGTGCCAGCAGCGCCGTAGACAGGGAGCTCGAGCAGTACTTC
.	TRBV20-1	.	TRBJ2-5	CSGQGSYNETQYF	TGCAGTGGGCAGGGGTCCTACAATGAGACCCAGTACTTC
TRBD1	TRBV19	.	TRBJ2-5	CASSGQGGPETQYF	TGTGCCAGTAGTGGACAGGGGGGGCCGGAGACCCAGTACTTC
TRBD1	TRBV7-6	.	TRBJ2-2	CASSSGTGTGELFF	TGTGCCAGCAGCTCAGGGACAGGGACCGGGGAGCTGTTTTTT
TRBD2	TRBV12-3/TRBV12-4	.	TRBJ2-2	CASSLHGAGDTGELFF	TGTGCCAGCAGTCTCCACGGGGCGGGGGACACCGGGGAGCTGTTTTTT
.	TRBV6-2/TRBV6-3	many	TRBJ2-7	CASSYSPSQPYEQYF	TGTGCCAGCAGTTACTCCCCGAGCCAACCCTACGAGCAGTACTTC
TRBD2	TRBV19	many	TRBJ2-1	CASSVGTSGNEQFF	TGTGCCAGTAGCGTCGGGACTAGCGGGAATGAGCAGTTCTTC
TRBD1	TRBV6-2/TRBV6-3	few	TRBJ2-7	CASSEPSGGAGSYEQYF	TGTGCCAGCAGTGAACCCTCAGGGGGCGCAGGCTCCTACGAGCAGTACTTC
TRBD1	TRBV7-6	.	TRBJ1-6	CASSFGTDSSPLHF	TGCGCCAGCAGCTTTGGGACAGATAGTTCACCCCTCCACTTT
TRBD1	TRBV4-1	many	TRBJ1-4	CASSQEGQGDEKLFF	TGCGCCAGCAGCCAAGAGGGACAGGGAGATGAAAAACTGTTTTTT
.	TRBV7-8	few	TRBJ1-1	CASSLRSNTEAFF	TGTGCCAGCAGCTTAAGGTCGAACACTGAAGCTTTCTTT
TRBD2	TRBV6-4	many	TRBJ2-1	CAAGAGGNNEQFF	TGTGCAGCGGGAGCGGGAGGGAATAATGAGCAGTTCTTC
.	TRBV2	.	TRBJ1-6	CAWSVLGRSSYNSPLRF	TGTGCCTGGAGTGTACTGGGACGTAGCTCCTATAATTCACCCCTCCGCTTT
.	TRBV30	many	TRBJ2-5	CAWSTWGQGYF	TGTGCCTGGAGTACCTGGGGCCAAGGGTACTTC
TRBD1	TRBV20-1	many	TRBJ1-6	CSARDSRYNSPLHF	TGCAGTGCTCGGGACAGCCGTTATAATTCACCCCTCCACTTT
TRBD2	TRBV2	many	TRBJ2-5	CASSEGGGTETQYF	TGTGCCAGCAGTGAAGGGGGGGGAACAGAGACCCAGTACTTC
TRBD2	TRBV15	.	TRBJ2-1	CATSGAAGGAGEQFF	TGTGCCACCAGCGGAGCCGCCGGGGGGGCCGGTGAGCAGTTCTTC
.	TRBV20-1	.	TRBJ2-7	CSASQGVSGWNSYEQYF	TGCAGTGCCTCACAGGGGGTTAGCGGGTGGAACTCCTACGAGCAGTACTTC
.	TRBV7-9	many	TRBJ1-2	CASRLGGRNYGYTF	TGTGCCAGCAGGCTGGGGGGGCGGAACTATGGCTACACCTTC